The clone carrying this T cell receptor (beta chain) was counted between two and nine times. Its antigen is not known. The sample comes from a study of blood T cells in healthy people across ages. Study observations and caveats: Per-million-T-cell TCR beta diversity fell roughly linearly with age.

Through a sample-barcoded 5' primer and a J-beta primer mix, a second PCR was run for about 6 to 12 cycles. TCRdb passed the 5' RACE reads through MiXCR, listing each CDR3 protein once. Of nearly 800,000 distinct CDR3 sequences listed, more than 20% are singletons. V shed 6 bases and J 5 bases; nucleotides not matched to a gene: 12. CDR1 is SGDLS, CDR2 YYNGEE, per germline. The CDR3 sequence is 15 residues long. This sample also appeared in a second study, on T cells of mothers and their children.

The clonotype comes from a boy younger than 18 in good health. The gene calls are TRBV9 and TRBJ2-5, with 8 bases aligning to TRBD1. Sequencing input: blood. The CDR3 loop reads CASTRTGLARETQYF. The DNA of the CDR3 is TGTGCCAGCACCAGGACAGGGTTGGCCCGGGAGACCCAGTACTTC.